One T cell receptor beta chain is described in this entry. Its antigen is unidentified. Primers for the PCR totalled 60 Vbeta and 13 Jbeta. The data were produced by immunoSEQ multiplex PCR, yet TCRdb's version contains in-frame clones alone and is incomplete. This sample carries more than 120,000 clones, around 82% of them seen once, and the ten largest clones take roughly 6%. This specimen belongs to a study of cytomegalovirus exposure and HLA in healthy donors. The CDR3 has 12 residues. Germline V gives CDR1 SGHNT, CDR2 YYREEE (reference sequence). The ends were cut back, 7 bases at V and 8 bases at J, with 15 bases in the middle. Findings and limits, study-wide: With later analysis, a missense DCLRE1C variant became linked to TCR beta V- and J-gene trimming.

The V gene is TRBV5-4, the J gene TRBJ1-2; no clear D. Sequenced sample: PBMCs. This clonotype was obtained from a woman between 35 and 50 years old in good health and CMV-seropositive. The CDR3 region is CASGGEVGGYTF. In DNA form, the CDR3 reads TGTGCCAGCGGCGGGGAGGTAGGGGGCTACACCTTC. Based on the CDR3 plus reference TRBV5-4 and TRBJ1-2, the full variable domain is ETGVTQSPTHLIKTRGQQVTLRCSSQSGHNTVSWYQQALGQGPQFIFQYYREEENGRGNFPPRFSGLQFPNYSSELNVNALELDDSALYLCASGGEVGGYTFGSGTRLTVV.